This T cell receptor (beta chain) was captured in a study of OX40 agonist ivuxolimab in advanced cancers. Study-level points and caveats: Also showing low normalized T-cell clonal expansion were some of the nonresponders.

Produced via immunoSEQ multiplex PCR; TCRdb's table is partial and in-frame only. The repertoire consists of roughly 23,000 clones, with under 90% occurring once and the leading ten covering approximately 15%. In the case of this clone: The target antigen is unknown.

V was cut by 7 bases and J by 8 bases, with 17 bases left in between. Germline V gene lookup returns CDR1 LNHDA and CDR2 SQIVND (reference sequence). CDR3 length: 13 residues. The cohort excluded patients with autoimmune disease history or systemic immunosuppression. The J gene is TRBJ1-1, the V gene TRBV19; TRBD1 is a possible D gene (5 bases). This TCR was recovered from an adult with an advanced solid tumor such as melanoma, head and neck, liver or kidney cancer. Sequencing was performed on CD4+ or CD8+ T cells sorted from blood, taken in a trial of the OX40 agonist ivuxolimab. The CDR3 DNA reads as TGTGCCAGTACCACCTCCCTCTGGACAGAAGCTTTCTTT. Translated, it gives CASTTSLWTEAFF.